This T cell receptor (beta chain) was observed in a study of molecular identifiers for immune sequencing clone quantification. General observations from the study: With a barcode shared among identical TCR molecules, highly expanded clone sizes could be underestimated. Jurkat TCR RNA spiked in from one cell could reportedly be detected among around 920,000 naive cells. Effector cells kept over 98% of their molecules in clones above 20 RNA copies, while naive cells kept under 1% there.

The CDR3 is 15 amino acids. The ends lost 5 bases at V and 6 bases at J; junction bases unmatched: 9. Libraries of bulk TCR were made by previously described methods (with listed TCR primers). In TCRdb, the PCR reads were re-called with MiXCR into one record per CDR3 protein. The sample lists some 100,000 distinct CDR3 sequences, roughly 20% seen once, with roughly 0.93% in the top ten. In its sample, this clonotype was seen many times. Its target is unknown. The chain links TRBV12-3 or TRBV12-4 to TRBJ1-2; 10 bases line up with TRBD1. The sample taken for sequencing was naive CD8+ T cells from blood, with Jurkat cell RNA spiked in. As to subset: FACS-sorted CD8+CD4-CCR7+CD45RA+ naive T cells. This receptor was identified in a human donor in good health. Some libraries in this study had Jurkat cell RNA spiked in. The chain's CDR3 is CASSPGTGVKDGYTF. CDR3 bases: TGTGCCAGCAGTCCCGGGACAGGGGTAAAGGATGGCTACACCTTC.